Sequencing of this T cell receptor beta chain was carried out in a study of blood T cell repertoires in COVID-19. Study-level background: The samples span acute and convalescent COVID-19 from the United States, Italy and Spain. The cDNA or gDNA used as material had been derived from T cells, B-cell-depleted T cells, or PBMCs.

Study processing details: Estimation of nucleated cell counts relied on the amplification of reference gene primers. Only in-frame clones appear in the TCRdb table, and some are missing; sequencing was by immunoSEQ multiplex PCR. V and J calls and clone size are as listed in that table; D and trimming were resolved from the DNA. Of about 160,000 clones in the sample, over 60% are singletons; the top ten hold roughly 8%. J lost 7 bases, V lost 7 bases, and 4 bases had no gene match. The CDR3 runs to 13 residues. Germline V gives CDR1 SNHLY, CDR2 FYNNEI. The sequenced material came from peripheral blood. The receptor was derived from a man aged 60 to 75 with acute or convalescent COVID-19. The genes are TRBV2 and TRBJ2-1; 10 bases match TRBD1. Written as DNA, the CDR3 is TGTGCCAGCACGGGGACAGGGGATAATGAGCAGTTCTTC. This sequence encodes CASTGTGDNEQFF.